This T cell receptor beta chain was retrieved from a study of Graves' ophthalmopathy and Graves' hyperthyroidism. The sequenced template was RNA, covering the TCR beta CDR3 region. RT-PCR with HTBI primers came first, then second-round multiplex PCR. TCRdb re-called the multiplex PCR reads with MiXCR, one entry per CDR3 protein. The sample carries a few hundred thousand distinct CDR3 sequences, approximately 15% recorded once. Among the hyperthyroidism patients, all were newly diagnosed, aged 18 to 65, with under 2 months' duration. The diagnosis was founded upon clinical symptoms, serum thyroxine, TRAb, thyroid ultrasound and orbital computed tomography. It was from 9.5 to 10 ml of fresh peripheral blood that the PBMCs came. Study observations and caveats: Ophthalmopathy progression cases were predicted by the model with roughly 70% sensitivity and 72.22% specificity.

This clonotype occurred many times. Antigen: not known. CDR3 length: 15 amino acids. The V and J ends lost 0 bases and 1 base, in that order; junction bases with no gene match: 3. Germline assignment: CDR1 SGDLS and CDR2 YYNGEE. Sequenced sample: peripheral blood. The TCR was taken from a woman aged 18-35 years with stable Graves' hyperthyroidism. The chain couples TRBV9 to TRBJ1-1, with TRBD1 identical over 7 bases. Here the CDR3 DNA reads TGTGCCAGCAGCGTAGTGAAGGGGGCGAACACTGAAGCTTTCTTT. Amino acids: CASSVVKGANTEAFF.